This entry features one TCR beta chain sequence. It lacks a known antigen. The record has no base qualities; no much larger clone is one base away. Donors were healthy HIV-negative adults with no recently reported acute infections or vaccinations. Every donor was a Caucasian adult living in Nashville, Tennessee, USA. CD4+ T cells were enriched through magnetic negative selection, after which naive cells were positively selected on CD45RA and the remaining negative fraction served as the memory subset. Blood was obtained by leukapheresis, after which PBMCs were separated by Ficoll-Histopaque density gradient centrifugation and cryopreserved in liquid nitrogen vapor phase. Analytical flow cytometry was used to check the purity and quantity of every magnetically sorted T cell population. Genomic DNA was isolated from each sorted fraction and quantified by UV absorbance on a Nanodrop 2000c. Using the deep immunoSEQ assay, multiplex PCR amplified TCR CDR3 regions from genomic DNA. Extracted genomic DNA from each cell subset was distributed evenly across all wells of several immunoSEQ 96-well plates, and each plate was treated as a replicate. For sorted subsets, about 200 ng genomic DNA, equal to tens of thousands of T cell genomes, was loaded into each replicate PCR. The purified libraries were quantified using a Qubit 3.0 fluorometer, sized with a Bioanalyzer 2100, and then quantified again using the KAPA Library Quantification kit. Every immunoSEQ 96-well plate was sequenced on a dedicated single-read 150-cycle Illumina NextSeq 550 flow cell. In the authors' own workflow: Because the immunoSEQ output held only junctional sequences and lacked quality scores, the filtering could not match the filtering applied to full-length reads. Sequences were annotated with PyIR, a Python wrapper for IgBLAST v1.9, and V/J genes and CDR3 were assigned using IMGT germline references. Reads were removed for weak V/J assignments (E-value above 1e-6), missing CDR3, stop codons, out-of-frame junctions, or ambiguous translated residues. A V3J clonotype was defined by an identical inferred V gene, J gene, and CDR3 amino acid sequence. Percentage overlap between repertoires was calculated by dividing the number of shared unique clonotypes by the size of the smaller repertoire. Three approaches were used to assess repertoire richness: RTK rarefaction, the Chao1 estimator, and Recon v2.1 estimates of unobserved clonotypes. OLGA was used to compute generation probabilities for all TCRbeta clonotypes that the gDNA method yielded from a handful of donors. TCRdb retrieved this table from immuneACCESS and kept in-frame rearrangements only. Not all clones are present; in checked studies, unresolved V genes account for under half, and no reason is known for the remainder. The DNA gave D and trimming, while V, J and clone size come from that table. This sample gives about 1 million clones in total; more than 65% of them show up just once. The biggest ten clones account for approximately 1.5% of the sample.

This specimen comes from a study of shared clonotypes between healthy human individuals (dated by TCRdb to between 2020 and 2021). A note on the overall study: The cohort included a few men and a couple of women between 18 and 49 years of age. For each donor, CD4 naive and CD4 memory were each run on three plates, CD8 naive on two plates, and CD8 memory on one plate. To estimate repertoire size and how much clonotype sharing occurs between individuals, the study deeply sequenced the blood TCR repertoires of roughly 5 healthy adults. Libraries were prepared and TCR repertoires were sequenced by different laboratories using diverse techniques, in order to increase sequencing depth and limit assay-specific biases. Each donor's leukapheresis produced roughly between roughly 0.85 and 9 billion PBMCs. Study-level results and caveats: Incomplete sequencing was indicated by rarefaction of sorted-subset datasets, despite the large sequencing depth. Naive subsets generally had larger estimated clonotype richness than memory subsets. Sharing across a few donors was observed for approximately 5% of naive CD4, around 3.5% of naive CD8, over 2% of memory CD4, and around 0.44% of memory CD8 clonotypes. Pairwise subsampling indicated that sequencing depth was expected to affect the degree of clonotype sharing among donors. Compared with non-shared clonotypes, the clonotypes found in all four sorted-subset donors had higher generation probabilities. Sampling was restricted to blood, and TCR repertoires in tissue are likely to differ from TCR repertoires in blood. Because the study included a small number of donors, the genetic and exposure-history diversity represented was limited.

The CDR3 contains 18 residues, cysteine and phenylalanine counted. Of all the DNA, just the CDR3 is kept, 54 bases in frame from base 1. Clipping removes 3 bases from V and 2 bases from J, with 7 as the unmatched junction base count. CDR1 and CDR2 were assigned from the germline V gene as SGDLS and YYNGEE. This sequence uses TRBV9 and TRBJ2-5; 16 of the junction bases match TRBD2. Sequenced material: memory CD4+ T cells sorted from blood. The cell subset or site label here, explained by the study, means: CD45RA-negative fraction. This TCR came from a man between 18 and 35 years old in good health. The CDR3 reads CASSDGTSGGVHQETQYF. The bases read TGTGCCAGCAGCGACGGGACTAGCGGGGGGGTGCATCAAGAGACCCAGTACTTC.